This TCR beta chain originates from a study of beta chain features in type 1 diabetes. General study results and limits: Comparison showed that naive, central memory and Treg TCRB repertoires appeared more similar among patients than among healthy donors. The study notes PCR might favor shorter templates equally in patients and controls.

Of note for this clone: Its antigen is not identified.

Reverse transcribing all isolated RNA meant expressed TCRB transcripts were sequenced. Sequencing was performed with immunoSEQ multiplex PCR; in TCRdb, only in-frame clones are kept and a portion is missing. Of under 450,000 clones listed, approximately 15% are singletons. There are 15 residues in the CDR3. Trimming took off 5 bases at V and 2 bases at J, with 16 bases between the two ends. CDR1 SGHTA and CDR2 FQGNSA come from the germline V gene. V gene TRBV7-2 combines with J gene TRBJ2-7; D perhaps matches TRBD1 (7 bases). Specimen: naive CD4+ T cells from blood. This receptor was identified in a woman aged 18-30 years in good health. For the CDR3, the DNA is TGTGCCAGCAGCGCGGGGACAGTCCTAACCTACGAGCAGTACTTC. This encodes CASSAGTVLTYEQYF.